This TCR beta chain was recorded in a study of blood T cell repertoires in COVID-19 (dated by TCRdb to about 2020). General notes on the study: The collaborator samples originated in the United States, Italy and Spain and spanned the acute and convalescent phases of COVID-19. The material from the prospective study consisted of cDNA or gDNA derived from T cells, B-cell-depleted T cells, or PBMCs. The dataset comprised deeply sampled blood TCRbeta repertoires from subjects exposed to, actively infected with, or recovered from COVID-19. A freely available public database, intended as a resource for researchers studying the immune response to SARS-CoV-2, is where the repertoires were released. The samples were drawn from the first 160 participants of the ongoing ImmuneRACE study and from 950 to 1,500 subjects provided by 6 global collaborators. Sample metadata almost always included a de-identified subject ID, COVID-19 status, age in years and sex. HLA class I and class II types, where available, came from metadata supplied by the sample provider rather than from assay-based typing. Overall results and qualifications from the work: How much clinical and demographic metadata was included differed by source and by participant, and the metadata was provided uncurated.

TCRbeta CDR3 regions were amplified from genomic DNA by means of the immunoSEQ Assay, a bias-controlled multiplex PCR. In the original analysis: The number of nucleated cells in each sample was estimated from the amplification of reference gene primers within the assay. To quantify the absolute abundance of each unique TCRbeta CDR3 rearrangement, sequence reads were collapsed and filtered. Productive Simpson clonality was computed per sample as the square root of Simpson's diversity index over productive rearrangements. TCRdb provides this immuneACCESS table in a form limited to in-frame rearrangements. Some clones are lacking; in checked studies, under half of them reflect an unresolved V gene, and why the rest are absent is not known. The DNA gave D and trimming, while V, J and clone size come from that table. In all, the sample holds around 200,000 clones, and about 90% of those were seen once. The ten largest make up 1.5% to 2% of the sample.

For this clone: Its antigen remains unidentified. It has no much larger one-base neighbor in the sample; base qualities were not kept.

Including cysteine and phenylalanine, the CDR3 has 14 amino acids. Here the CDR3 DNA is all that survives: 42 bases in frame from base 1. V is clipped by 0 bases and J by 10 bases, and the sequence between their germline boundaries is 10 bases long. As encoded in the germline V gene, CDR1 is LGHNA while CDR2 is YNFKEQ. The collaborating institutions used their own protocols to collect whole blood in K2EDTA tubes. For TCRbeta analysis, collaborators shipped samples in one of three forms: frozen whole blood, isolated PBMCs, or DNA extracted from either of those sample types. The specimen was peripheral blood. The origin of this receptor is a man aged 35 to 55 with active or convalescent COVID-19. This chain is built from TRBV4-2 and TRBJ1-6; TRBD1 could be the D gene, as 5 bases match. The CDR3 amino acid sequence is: CASSQEGEGSPLHF. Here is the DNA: TGTGCCAGCAGCCAAGAGGGGGAGGGGTCACCCCTCCACTTT.